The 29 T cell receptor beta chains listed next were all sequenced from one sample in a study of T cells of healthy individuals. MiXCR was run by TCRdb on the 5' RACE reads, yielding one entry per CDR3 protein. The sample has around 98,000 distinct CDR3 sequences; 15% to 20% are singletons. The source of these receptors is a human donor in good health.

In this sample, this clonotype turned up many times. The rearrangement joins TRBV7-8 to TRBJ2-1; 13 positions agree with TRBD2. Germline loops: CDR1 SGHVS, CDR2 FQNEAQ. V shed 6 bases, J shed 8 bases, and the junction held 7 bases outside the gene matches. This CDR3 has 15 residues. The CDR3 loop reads CASSMRTSGGYEQFF. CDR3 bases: TGTGCCAGCAGTATGAGGACTAGCGGGGGCTATGAGCAGTTCTTC.

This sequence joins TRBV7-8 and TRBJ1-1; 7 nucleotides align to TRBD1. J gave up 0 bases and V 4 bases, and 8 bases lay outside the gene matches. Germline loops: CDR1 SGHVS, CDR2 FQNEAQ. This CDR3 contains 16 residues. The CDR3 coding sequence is TGTGCCAGCAGCTGGGACAGTATGGGGATGAACACTGAAGCTTTCTTT. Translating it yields CASSWDSMGMNTEAFF.

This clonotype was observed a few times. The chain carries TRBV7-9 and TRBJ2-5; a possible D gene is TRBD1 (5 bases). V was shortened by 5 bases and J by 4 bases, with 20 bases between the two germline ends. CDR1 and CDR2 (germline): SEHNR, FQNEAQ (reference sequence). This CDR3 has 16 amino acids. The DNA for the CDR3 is TGTGCCAGCAGCCCCGTGACCGACAGAAGAAGAGAGACCCAGTACTTC. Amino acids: CASSPVTDRRRETQYF.

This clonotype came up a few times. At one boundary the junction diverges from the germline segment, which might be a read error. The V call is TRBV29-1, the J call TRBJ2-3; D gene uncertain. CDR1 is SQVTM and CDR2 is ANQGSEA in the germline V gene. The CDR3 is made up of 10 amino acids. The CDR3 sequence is CSGEADTQYF. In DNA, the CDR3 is TGCAGCGGTGAAGCAGATACGCAGTATTTT.

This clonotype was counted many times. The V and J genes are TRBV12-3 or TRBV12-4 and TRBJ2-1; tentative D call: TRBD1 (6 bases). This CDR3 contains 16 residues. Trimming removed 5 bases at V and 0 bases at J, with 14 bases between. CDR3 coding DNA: TGTGCCAGCAGTCTGGGGACACCGAGCTCCTACAATGAGCAGTTCTTC. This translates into CASSLGTPSSYNEQFF.

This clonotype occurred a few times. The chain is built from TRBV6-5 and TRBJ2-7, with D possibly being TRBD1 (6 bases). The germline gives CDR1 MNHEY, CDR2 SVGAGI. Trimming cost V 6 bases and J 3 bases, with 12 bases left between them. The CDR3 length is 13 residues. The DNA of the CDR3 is TGTGCCAGCAGGTCGGGACAAGTCTACGAGCAGTACTTC. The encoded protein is CASRSGQVYEQYF.

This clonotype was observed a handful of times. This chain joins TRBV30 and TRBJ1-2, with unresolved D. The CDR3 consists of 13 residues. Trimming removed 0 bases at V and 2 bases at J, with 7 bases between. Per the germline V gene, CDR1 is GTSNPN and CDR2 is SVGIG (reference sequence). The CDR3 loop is CAWSVGRNYGYTF. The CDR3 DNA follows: TGTGCCTGGAGTGTAGGGCGGAACTATGGCTACACCTTC.

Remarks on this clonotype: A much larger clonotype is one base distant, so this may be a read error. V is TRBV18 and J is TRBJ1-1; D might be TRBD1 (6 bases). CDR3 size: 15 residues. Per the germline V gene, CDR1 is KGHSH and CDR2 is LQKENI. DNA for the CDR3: TGTGTCAGCTCACACGCCCTCCGACAGGACACTGAAGCTTTCTTT. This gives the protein CVSSHALRQDTEAFF.

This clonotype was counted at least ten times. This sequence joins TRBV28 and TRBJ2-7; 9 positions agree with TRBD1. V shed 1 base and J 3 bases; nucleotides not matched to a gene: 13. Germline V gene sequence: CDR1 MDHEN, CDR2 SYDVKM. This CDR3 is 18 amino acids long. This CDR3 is CASSLFRPRDREGYEQYF. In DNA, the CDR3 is TGTGCCAGCAGTTTATTCCGCCCCCGGGACAGGGAAGGCTACGAGCAGTACTTC.

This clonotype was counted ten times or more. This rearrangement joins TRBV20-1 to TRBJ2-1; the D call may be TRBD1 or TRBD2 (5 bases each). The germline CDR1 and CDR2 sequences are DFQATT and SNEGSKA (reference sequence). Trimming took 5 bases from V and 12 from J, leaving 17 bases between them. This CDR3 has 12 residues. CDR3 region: CSARQGDGGQFF. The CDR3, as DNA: TGCAGTGCTCGGCAGGGTGATGGGGGGCAGTTCTTC.

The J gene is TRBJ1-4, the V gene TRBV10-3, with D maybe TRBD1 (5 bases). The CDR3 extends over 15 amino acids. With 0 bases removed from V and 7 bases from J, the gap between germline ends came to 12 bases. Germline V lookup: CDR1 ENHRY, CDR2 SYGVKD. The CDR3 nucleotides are TGTGCCATCAGTGAGTCGGCTGGGGCTGCTGAAAAACTGTTTTTT. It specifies CAISESAGAAEKLFF.

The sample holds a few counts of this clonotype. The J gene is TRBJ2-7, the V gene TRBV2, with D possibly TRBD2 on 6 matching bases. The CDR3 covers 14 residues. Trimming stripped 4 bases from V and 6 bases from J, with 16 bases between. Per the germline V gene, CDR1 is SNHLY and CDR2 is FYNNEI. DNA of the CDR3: TGTGCCAGCAGTGTAGAACTAGCAACCTCCGAGCAGTACTTC. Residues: CASSVELATSEQYF. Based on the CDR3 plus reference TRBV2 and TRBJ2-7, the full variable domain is EPEVTQTPSHQVTQMGQEVILRCVPISNHLYFYWYRQILGQKVEFLVSFYNNEISEKSEIFDDQFSVERPDGSNFTLKIRSTKLEDSAMYFCASSVELATSEQYFGPGTRLTVT.

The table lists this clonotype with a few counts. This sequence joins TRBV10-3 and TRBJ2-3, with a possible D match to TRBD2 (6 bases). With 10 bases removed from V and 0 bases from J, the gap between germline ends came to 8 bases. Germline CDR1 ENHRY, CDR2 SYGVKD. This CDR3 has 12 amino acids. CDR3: CATRGSTDTQYF. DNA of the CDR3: TGTGCCACCCGGGGGAGCACAGATACGCAGTATTTT.

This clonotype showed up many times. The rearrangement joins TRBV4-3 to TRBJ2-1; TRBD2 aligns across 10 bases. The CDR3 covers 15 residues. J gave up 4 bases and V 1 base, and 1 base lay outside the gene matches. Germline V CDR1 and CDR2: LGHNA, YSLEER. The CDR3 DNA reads TGCGCCAGCAGCCAAGCTAGCGGGGGTTACAATGAGCAGTTCTTC. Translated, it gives CASSQASGGYNEQFF.

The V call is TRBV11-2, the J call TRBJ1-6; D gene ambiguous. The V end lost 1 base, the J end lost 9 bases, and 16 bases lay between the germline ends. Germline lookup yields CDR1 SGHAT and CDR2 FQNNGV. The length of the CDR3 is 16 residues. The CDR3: CASSLVPGGVGSPLHF. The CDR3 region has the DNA TGTGCCAGCAGCTTAGTCCCGGGAGGTGTGGGTTCACCCCTCCACTTT.

The CDR3 sequence: CASSEKQSTEAFF. CDR3 nucleotides: TGTGCCAGCAGTGAAAAACAATCCACTGAAGCTTTCTTT. V and J are TRBV2 and TRBJ1-1; no reliable D call. From germline, CDR1 is SNHLY and CDR2 FYNNEI. This CDR3 comprises 13 residues. Deletions cut 2 bases from V and 4 bases from J, with 8 bases between.

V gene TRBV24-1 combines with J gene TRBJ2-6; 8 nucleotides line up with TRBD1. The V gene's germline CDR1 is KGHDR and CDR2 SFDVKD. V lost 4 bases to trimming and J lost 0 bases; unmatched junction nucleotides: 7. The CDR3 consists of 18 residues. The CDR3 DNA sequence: TGTGCCACCAGTGACCCTGGACAGGGAGACTCTGGGGCCAACGTCCTGACTTTC. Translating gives CATSDPGQGDSGANVLTF.

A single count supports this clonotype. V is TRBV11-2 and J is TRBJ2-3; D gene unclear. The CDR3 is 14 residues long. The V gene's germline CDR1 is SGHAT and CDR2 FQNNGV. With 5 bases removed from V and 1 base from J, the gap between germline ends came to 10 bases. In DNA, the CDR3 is TGTGCCAGCAGCCATGTGTGGGGCACAGATACGCAGTATTTT. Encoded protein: CASSHVWGTDTQYF. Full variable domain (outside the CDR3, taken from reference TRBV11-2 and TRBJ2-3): EAGVAQSPRYKIIEKRQSVAFWCNPISGHATLYWYQQILGQGPKLLIQFQNNGVVDDSQLPKDRFSAERLKGVDSTLKIQPAKLEDSAVYLCASSHVWGTDTQYFGPGTRLTVL.

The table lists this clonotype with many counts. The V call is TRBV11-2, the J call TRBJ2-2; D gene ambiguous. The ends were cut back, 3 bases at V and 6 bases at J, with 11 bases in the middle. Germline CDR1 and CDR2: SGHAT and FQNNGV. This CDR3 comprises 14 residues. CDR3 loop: CASSFRAGPGELFF. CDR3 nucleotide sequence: TGTGCCAGCAGCTTTCGAGCCGGGCCCGGGGAGCTGTTTTTT.

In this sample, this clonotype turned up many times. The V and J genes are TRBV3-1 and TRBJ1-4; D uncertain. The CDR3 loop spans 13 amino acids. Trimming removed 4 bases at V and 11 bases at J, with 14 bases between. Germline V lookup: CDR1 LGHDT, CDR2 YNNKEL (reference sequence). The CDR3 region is CASSLDREDKLFF. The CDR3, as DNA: TGTGCCAGCAGCCTGGACCGGGAGGACAAACTGTTTTTT. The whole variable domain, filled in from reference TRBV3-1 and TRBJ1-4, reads DTAVSQTPKYLVTQMGNDKSIKCEQNLGHDTMYWYKQDSKKFLKIMFSYNNKELIINETVPNRFSPKSPDKAHLNLHINSLELGDSAVYFCASSLDREDKLFFGSGTQLSVL.

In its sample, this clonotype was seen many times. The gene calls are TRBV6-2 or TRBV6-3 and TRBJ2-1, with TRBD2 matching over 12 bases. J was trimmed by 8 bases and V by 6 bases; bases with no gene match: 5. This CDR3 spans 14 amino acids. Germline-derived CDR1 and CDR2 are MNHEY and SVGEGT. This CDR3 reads CASRLAGGPDEQFF. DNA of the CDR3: TGTGCCAGCAGGCTAGCGGGAGGGCCGGATGAGCAGTTCTTC.

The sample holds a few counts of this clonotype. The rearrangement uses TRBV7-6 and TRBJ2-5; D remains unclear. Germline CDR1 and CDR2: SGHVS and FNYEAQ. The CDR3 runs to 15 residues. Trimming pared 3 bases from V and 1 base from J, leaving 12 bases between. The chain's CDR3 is CASSFIANLQETQYF. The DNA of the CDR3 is TGTGCCAGCAGCTTTATCGCGAACCTCCAAGAGACCCAGTACTTC. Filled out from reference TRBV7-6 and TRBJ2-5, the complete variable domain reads GAGVSQSPRYKVTKRGQDVALRCDPISGHVSLYWYRQALGQGPEFLTYFNYEAQQDKSGLPNDRFSAERPEGSISTLTIQRTEQRDSAMYRCASSFIANLQETQYFGPGTRLLVL.

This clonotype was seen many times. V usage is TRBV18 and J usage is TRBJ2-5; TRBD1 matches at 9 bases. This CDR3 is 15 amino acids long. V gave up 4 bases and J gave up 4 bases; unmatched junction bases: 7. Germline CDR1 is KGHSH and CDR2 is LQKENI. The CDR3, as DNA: TGTGCCAGCTCACGGTCCGACAGGGGGTCAGAGACCCAGTACTTC. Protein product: CASSRSDRGSETQYF.

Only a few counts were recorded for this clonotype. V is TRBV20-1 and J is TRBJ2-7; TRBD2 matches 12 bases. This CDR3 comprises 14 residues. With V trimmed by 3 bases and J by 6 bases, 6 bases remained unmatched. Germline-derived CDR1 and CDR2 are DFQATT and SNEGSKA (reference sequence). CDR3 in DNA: TGCAGTGCTAGTCCGACTAGCGGGAGATCCGAGCAGTACTTC. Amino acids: CSASPTSGRSEQYF.

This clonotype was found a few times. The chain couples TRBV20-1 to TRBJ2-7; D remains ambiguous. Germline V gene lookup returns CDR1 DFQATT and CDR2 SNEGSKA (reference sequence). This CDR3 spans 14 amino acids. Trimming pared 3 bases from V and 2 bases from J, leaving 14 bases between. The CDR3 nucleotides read TGCAGTGCTAGCAATACGCTCCCGACCTACGAGCAGTACTTC. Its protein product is CSASNTLPTYEQYF.

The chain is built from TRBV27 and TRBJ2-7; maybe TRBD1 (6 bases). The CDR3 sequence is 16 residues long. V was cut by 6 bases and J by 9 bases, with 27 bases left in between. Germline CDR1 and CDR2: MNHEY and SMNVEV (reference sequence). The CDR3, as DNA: TGTGCCAGCAGCCCACTGCGCCGGACAGATCTACGATGGCAGTACTTC. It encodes CASSPLRRTDLRWQYF.

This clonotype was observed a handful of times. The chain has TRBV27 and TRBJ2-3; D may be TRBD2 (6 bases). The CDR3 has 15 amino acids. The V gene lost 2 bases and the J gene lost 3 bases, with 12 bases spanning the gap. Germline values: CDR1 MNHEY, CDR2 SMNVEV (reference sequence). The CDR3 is CASSLGGIGTDTQYF. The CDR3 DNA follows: TGTGCCAGCAGTTTAGGGGGGATCGGTACAGATACGCAGTATTTT.

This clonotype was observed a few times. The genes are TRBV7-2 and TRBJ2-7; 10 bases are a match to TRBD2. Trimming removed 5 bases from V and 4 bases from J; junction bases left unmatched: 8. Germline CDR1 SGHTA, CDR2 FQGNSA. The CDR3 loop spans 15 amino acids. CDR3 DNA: TGTGCCAGCAGCCTCATAGCGGGGGGAAATTACGAGCAGTACTTC. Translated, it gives CASSLIAGGNYEQYF. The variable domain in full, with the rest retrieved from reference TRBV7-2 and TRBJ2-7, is GAGVSQSPSNKVTEKGKDVELRCDPISGHTALYWYRQSLGQGLEFLIYFQGNSAPDKSGLPSDRFSAERTGGSVSTLTIQRTQQEDSAVYLCASSLIAGGNYEQYFGPGTRLTVT.

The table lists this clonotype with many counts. The CDR3 region has the DNA TGTGCCAGCAGCAAGGGACAGGGGCATCCCGGGGAGCTGTTTTTT. It encodes CASSKGQGHPGELFF. The chain joins TRBV5-4 to TRBJ2-2, with 10 bases matching TRBD1. This CDR3 spans 15 amino acids. Unmatched junction bases numbered 6, after V lost 4 bases and J lost 6 bases. Germline V gene sequence: CDR1 SGHNT, CDR2 YYREEE (reference sequence).